This T cell receptor (beta chain) was recovered during a study of Ad26.COV2.S vaccination and SARS-CoV-2 variants. About the study: This donor came from the COV1001 trial of Ad26.COV2.S. Once or twice, 56 days apart, Ad26.COV2.S was delivered intramuscularly.

Clones were sequenced by immunoSEQ multiplex PCR, and TCRdb holds only the in-frame ones, with some missing. Of roughly 350,000 clones listed, 75% to 90% are singletons. Treatment here: some 20 received Ad26.COV2.S at low or high dose, single or two shots; several received placebo; per-sample allocation not given. Day 63 following the first vaccine or placebo injection was when the samples were taken. Germline lookup yields CDR1 KGHSH and CDR2 LQKENI. Germline trimming cut 3 bases from V and 5 bases from J; bases unmatched to any gene: 5. The CDR3 extends over 15 amino acids. The receptor was derived from a person aged 18-60 years who received the Ad26.COV2.S COVID-19 vaccine or a placebo. This chain joins TRBV18 and TRBJ1-5; 9 positions agree with TRBD1. Sequenced material: peripheral blood, taken in a trial of Ad26.COV2.S vaccine versus placebo. The CDR3 here is CASSPDRGGDQPQHF. The CDR3 DNA reads as TGTGCCAGCTCACCCGACAGGGGGGGGGATCAGCCCCAGCATTTT.